One sample yielded the 32 T cell receptor beta chains listed below, sequenced in a study of T cell repertoires in cytomegalovirus infection. TCRdb itself ran the reads through MiXCR, one entry per CDR3 protein. The table lists around 900,000 distinct CDR3 sequences, about a third of them singletons, with roughly an eighth in the top ten. No antigens are known for them. The starting material was cultured CD8+ T cells from PBMCs, obtained from culture after CMV antigen stimulation. These receptors originate from a human donor in good health (CMV status not recorded). Some clones in this sample may be carry-over from other donors' samples.

This clonotype came up a few times. The V call is TRBV6-1, the J call TRBJ2-7; D is possibly TRBD2 (5 bases). Trimming pared 2 bases from V and 4 bases from J, leaving 15 bases between. The CDR3 spans 15 residues. Germline lookup yields CDR1 MNHNS and CDR2 SASEGT. The CDR3 DNA reads TGTGCCAGCAGTGAATTTCTGGGGAGCGGATACGAGCAGTACTTC. Its translation: CASSEFLGSGYEQYF.

This clonotype was counted a single time. The chain links TRBV7-3 to TRBJ2-3, with TRBD2 identical over 11 bases. The length of the CDR3 is 15 residues. J lost 3 bases, V lost 7 bases, and 6 bases had no gene match. Per germline, CDR1 SGHTA and CDR2 FQGTGA. CDR3 sequence: CASKSTSGGTDTQYF. In nucleotides, the CDR3 is TGTGCCAGCAAATCTACTAGCGGGGGAACAGATACGCAGTATTTT.

The chain combines TRBV10-3 with TRBJ2-7, with D perhaps being TRBD1 or TRBD2 (6 bases each). Germline V gives CDR1 ENHRY, CDR2 SYGVKD. V was trimmed by 8 bases and J by 5 bases, leaving 13 bases between them. The CDR3 has 12 amino acids. Here the CDR3 DNA reads TGTGCCATCGGAACGGGGGCCGACGAGCAGTACGTC. Its translation is CAIGTGADEQYV.

This clonotype has a handful of counts. This sequence joins TRBV15 and TRBJ2-4, with 11 bases fitting TRBD2. From germline, CDR1 is LNHNV and CDR2 YYDKDF (reference sequence). V lost 0 bases to trimming and J lost 5 bases; unmatched junction nucleotides: 3. This CDR3 spans 16 amino acids. The CDR3: CATSRDVGLAENIQYF. CDR3 nucleotides: TGTGCCACCAGCAGAGACGTGGGACTAGCGGAAAACATTCAGTACTTC.

The rearrangement uses TRBV27 and TRBJ2-2; unclear D gene. Germline CDR1 reads MNHEY; CDR2 reads SMNVEV (reference sequence). This CDR3 region has 14 residues. Deletions cut 4 bases from V and 3 bases from J, with 9 bases between. The CDR3 DNA reads TGTGCCAGCAGTTATGGTGTGGACACCGGGGAGCTGTTTTTT. Translation: CASSYGVDTGELFF.

The rearrangement uses TRBV19 and TRBJ1-5, with D maybe TRBD1 (6 bases). The length of the CDR3 is 15 residues. Looked up from germline, CDR1 is LNHDA and CDR2 is SQIVND (reference sequence). V lost 3 bases and J 9 bases, leaving 18 bases between the germline ends. CDR3 residues: CASSITGQGYVPQHF. The DNA for the CDR3 is TGTGCCAGTAGTATTACCGGGCAGGGGTATGTGCCCCAGCATTTT.

As concerns this clonotype: The junction does not match germline at one end; this may be a read error. The rearrangement joins TRBV28 to TRBJ1-5; a possible D gene is TRBD1 (6 bases). Germline V lookup: CDR1 MDHEN, CDR2 SYDVKM. This CDR3 contains 15 residues. This CDR3 is CANSPIVQGNQPQHF. The CDR3 bases are TGTGCCAACAGTCCCATTGTACAGGGAAATCAGCCCCAGCATTTT.

Only a few counts were recorded for this clonotype. The J gene is TRBJ2-3, the V gene TRBV7-4; D is unclear. The CDR3 extends over 15 amino acids. Trimming removed 1 base from V and 0 bases from J, with 8 bases in between. Germline V gene data show CDR1 as SGHVT and CDR2 as SQSDAQ. The CDR3 here is CASSLDTTSTDTQYF. As DNA, the CDR3 is TGTGCCAGCAGCTTAGATACAACTAGCACAGATACGCAGTATTTT.

This chain's CDR3 is CASKGSSYEQYV. For the CDR3, the DNA is TGTGCCAGCAAGGGCAGCTCCTACGAGCAGTACGTC. This chain joins TRBV2 and TRBJ2-7; D unresolved. CDR3 size: 12 residues. Trimming removed 7 bases at V and 0 bases at J, with 7 bases between. The germline V gene has CDR1 SNHLY and CDR2 FYNNEI.

This clonotype was detected a few times. The chain joins TRBV27 to TRBJ2-3; the match to TRBD2 covers 13 bases. CDR1 and CDR2 from the germline V gene are MNHEY and SMNVEV (reference sequence). V lost 5 bases, J lost 3 bases, and 2 bases stayed unmatched. This CDR3 has 15 residues. The CDR3 region has the DNA TGTGCCAGCAGTAGGGGACTAGCGGGGACAGATACGCAGTATTTT. It is translated as CASSRGLAGTDTQYF.

This clonotype occurred many times. The chain uses TRBV7-6 and TRBJ1-2; no firm D call. V was shortened by 5 bases and J by 5 bases, with 18 bases between the two germline ends. This CDR3 region has 15 residues. Per the germline V gene, CDR1 is SGHVS and CDR2 is FNYEAQ. CDR3 in DNA: TGTGCCAGCAGCCCTCTGGCGTCGGGCCTTTATGGCTACACCTTC. Residues: CASSPLASGLYGYTF.

This clonotype was recorded a few times. The genes are TRBV5-4 and TRBJ1-1, with a weak D call TRBD1 (6 bases). Looked up from germline, CDR1 is SGHNT and CDR2 is YYREEE (reference sequence). This CDR3 is 14 amino acids long. Trimming stripped 7 bases from V and 8 bases from J, with 21 bases between. CDR3 amino acids: CASLIWGGAEEAFF. CDR3 sequence (DNA): TGTGCCAGCCTAATATGGGGGGGCGCGGAGGAAGCTTTCTTT. The variable domain in full, completed from reference TRBV5-4 and TRBJ1-1, reads ETGVTQSPTHLIKTRGQQVTLRCSSQSGHNTVSWYQQALGQGPQFIFQYYREEENGRGNFPPRFSGLQFPNYSSELNVNALELDDSALYLCASLIWGGAEEAFFGQGTRLTVV.

The J gene is TRBJ2-5, the V gene TRBV29-1, with TRBD2 identical over 8 bases. The CDR3 runs 15 residues. CDR1 is SQVTM and CDR2 is ANQGSEA in the germline V gene. J lost 1 base, V lost 0 bases, and 4 bases had no gene match. CDR3: CSVEDREGTQETQYF. The CDR3 nucleotides read TGCAGCGTTGAAGATCGGGAGGGCACCCAAGAGACCCAGTACTTC.

This clonotype occurred a few times. The J gene is TRBJ2-1, the V gene TRBV11-3; 10 bases fit TRBD1. Germline V gene lookup returns CDR1 SGHNT and CDR2 YENEEA. The CDR3 consists of 16 residues. J lost 7 bases, V lost 4 bases, and 10 bases had no gene match. CDR3 bases: TGTGCCAGCAGCTCAGTGTTGGGACAGGGGAGAAATGAGCAGTTCTTC. This codes for CASSSVLGQGRNEQFF.

The gene calls are TRBV19 and TRBJ2-5; D possibly uses TRBD1 or TRBD2 (5 bases each). The germline V and J ends were trimmed by 10 bases and 5 bases, with 20 bases remaining between them. This CDR3 contains 14 residues. Per germline, CDR1 LNHDA and CDR2 SQIVND (reference sequence). CDR3 nucleotides: TGTGCCACGAAACCCGGGACGGCACCGGAGACCCAGTACTTC. Its protein is CATKPGTAPETQYF.

The chain is built from TRBV7-2 and TRBJ2-7; no firm D call. This CDR3 comprises 14 residues. V was clipped by 5 bases and J by 0 bases, with 11 bases between them. In germline, CDR1 is SGHTA, CDR2 FQGNSA. As DNA, the CDR3 is TGTGCCAGCAGCCCGGAGCGTGACTCCTACGAGCAGTACGTC. It codes for CASSPERDSYEQYV.

This clonotype has a handful of counts. The rearrangement joins TRBV19 to TRBJ1-1; D ambiguous. Per germline, CDR1 LNHDA and CDR2 SQIVND (reference sequence). Trimming removed 4 bases at V and 1 base at J, with 10 bases between. The CDR3 consists of 14 residues. This chain's CDR3 is CASSTSRWNTEAFF. CDR3 nucleotides: TGTGCCAGTAGTACATCGAGGTGGAACACTGAAGCTTTCTTT.

The chain recombines TRBV4-1 with TRBJ1-2; 7 bases are a match to TRBD1. Per germline, CDR1 MGHRA and CDR2 YSYEKL. The CDR3 sequence is 15 residues long. Unmatched junction bases numbered 4, after V lost 3 bases and J lost 0 bases. DNA for the CDR3: TGCGCCAGCAGCCATGGGGGACAGCCTAACTATGGCTACACCTTC. It codes for CASSHGGQPNYGYTF.

This clonotype was recorded at least ten times. The chain employs TRBV12-3 or TRBV12-4 and TRBJ1-2; D is perhaps TRBD1 (6 bases). The CDR3 totals 12 residues. The V end was cut by 5 bases, the J end by 2 bases, with 6 bases between. CDR3 DNA: TGTGCCAGCAGTACAGGGAACTATGGCTACACCTTC. This encodes CASSTGNYGYTF.

This clonotype was detected a few times. This chain links TRBV10-3 with TRBJ2-1, with TRBD2 matching 12 bases. The CDR3 sequence is 17 residues long. Germline loops: CDR1 ENHRY, CDR2 SYGVKD. With 0 bases clipped from V and 3 bases from J, the junction kept 3 bases outside the gene matches. The CDR3 is CAISESWTSGDYNEQFF. The CDR3 region has the DNA TGTGCCATCAGTGAGTCGTGGACTAGCGGGGACTACAATGAGCAGTTCTTC.

The chain employs TRBV11-3 and TRBJ2-1, with D possibly TRBD1 on 6 matching bases. CDR1 is SGHNT and CDR2 is YENEEA in the germline V gene. V dropped 5 bases and J dropped 1 base, with 12 bases sitting between them. This CDR3 contains 15 residues. In DNA form, the CDR3 reads TGTGCCAGCAGCGCCCGGGACAAGTCCTACAATGAGCAGTTCTTC. Its translation is CASSARDKSYNEQFF.

This clonotype came up a few times. This chain uses TRBV7-9 with TRBJ2-2; D tentatively reads TRBD1 or TRBD2 (5 bases each). Germline loops: CDR1 SEHNR, CDR2 FQNEAQ (reference sequence). The CDR3 totals 15 residues. V lost 5 bases to trimming and J lost 4 bases, with 14 bases between them. The CDR3: CASSTGPLRTGELFF. CDR3 coding DNA: TGTGCCAGCAGCACGGGACCCCTACGCACCGGGGAGCTGTTTTTT.

V and J are TRBV7-6 and TRBJ2-3; either TRBD1 or TRBD2 may supply D (5 bases each). CDR1 and CDR2 (germline): SGHVS, FNYEAQ. Trimming left V 7 bases short and J 4 bases short, with 21 bases between. The CDR3 runs 16 residues. The CDR3 is CASTPEFRDHADTQYF. The CDR3 DNA follows: TGTGCCAGCACCCCAGAGTTTAGGGACCACGCAGATACGCAGTATTTT.

Only a few counts were recorded for this clonotype. One end of the junction varies from germline; a read error may be responsible. V usage is TRBV25-1 and J usage is TRBJ2-6; 7 nucleotides agree with TRBD1. The CDR3 sequence is 17 residues long. Germline V CDR1 and CDR2: MGHDK, SYGVNS. CDR3: CASKGAGPSSGANVLTF. DNA for the CDR3: TGTGCCAGCAAGGGGGCAGGTCCTTCCTCTGGGGCTAACGTCCTGACTTTC.

This clonotype has more than one count but fewer than ten. The chain joins TRBV7-3 to TRBJ2-1; no definite D call. Germline V gene data show CDR1 as SGHTA and CDR2 as FQGTGA. Trimming cost V 0 bases and J 0 bases, with 6 bases left between them. The CDR3 has 15 residues. CDR3 loop: CASSLTGISYNEQFF. CDR3 nucleotides: TGTGCCAGCAGCTTAACAGGAATCTCCTACAATGAGCAGTTCTTC.

J is TRBJ1-2 and V is TRBV7-2; tentatively, D is TRBD1 (5 bases). V was pared by 1 base and J by 8 bases, with 14 bases between. Per the germline V gene, CDR1 is SGHTA and CDR2 is FQGNSA. The CDR3 covers 14 residues. CDR3 coding DNA: TGTGCCAGCAGCTTAGGACAGTCAGGCCAGGGCTACACCTTC. This sequence encodes CASSLGQSGQGYTF.

This sequence joins TRBV4-1 and TRBJ2-1; perhaps TRBD2 as D (5 bases). This CDR3 has 16 amino acids. Germline V gives CDR1 MGHRA, CDR2 YSYEKL. V lost 1 base and J 4 bases, leaving 14 bases between the germline ends. CDR3 DNA sequence: TGCGCCAGCAGCCAAGTCCCGGGGAATATATACAATGAGCAGTTCTTC. It translates to CASSQVPGNIYNEQFF.

The chain employs TRBV9 and TRBJ2-1; a weak D match, TRBD1 (5 bases). V was clipped by 7 bases and J by 6 bases, with 8 bases between them. Per germline, CDR1 SGDLS and CDR2 YYNGEE. The CDR3 runs to 11 residues. CDR3 sequence reads: CASAQGNEQFF. The CDR3 coding sequence is TGTGCCAGCGCCCAGGGCAATGAGCAGTTCTTC.

J is TRBJ1-5 and V is TRBV7-9, with D tentatively TRBD1 (6 bases). The CDR3 totals 16 residues. CDR1 and CDR2 from the germline V gene are SEHNR and FQNEAQ (reference sequence). Trimming took 1 base from V and 4 from J, leaving 14 bases between them. CDR3 region: CASSLVGGGPNQPQHF. The CDR3 bases are TGTGCCAGCAGCTTAGTAGGGGGGGGCCCGAATCAGCCCCAGCATTTT.

V is TRBV6-5 and J is TRBJ1-2; no definite D call. CDR1 is MNHEY, CDR2 SVGAGI, per germline. V shed 0 bases and J shed 3 bases, with 8 bases lying between them. There are 14 residues in the CDR3. The CDR3 loop is CASSYSGMDYGYTF. Written as DNA, the CDR3 is TGTGCCAGCAGTTACTCCGGGATGGACTATGGCTACACCTTC.

The genes are TRBV12-3 or TRBV12-4 and TRBJ2-7; 7 nucleotides align to TRBD2. This CDR3 spans 12 amino acids. The V segment lost 4 bases and the J segment 8 bases; nucleotides outside the gene matches: 5. CDR3 loop: CASSWEGPKQYF. The CDR3 DNA follows: TGTGCCAGCAGTTGGGAGGGTCCCAAGCAGTACTTC.

The chain is built from TRBV20-1 and TRBJ2-1; D is tentatively TRBD1 or TRBD2 (5 bases each). The V gene's germline CDR1 is DFQATT and CDR2 SNEGSKA (reference sequence). The V gene lost 0 bases and the J gene lost 0 bases, with 12 bases spanning the gap. The length of the CDR3 is 16 residues. As DNA, the CDR3 is TGCAGTGCTAGAGATTTGGCAGGGAGCTCCTACAATGAGCAGTTCTTC. Its translation: CSARDLAGSSYNEQFF.